The TCR beta chain described here comes from a study of response to subunit inactivated influenza vaccine (dated by TCRdb to the late 2010s). Notes on the research overall: Deep quantitative T cell receptor repertoire profiling was used in the study to track responses to a trivalent subunit inactivated influenza vaccine. Broad study findings and their caveats: The authors proposed that each seasonal influenza vaccination may bring in only a limited number of new T cells.

Read against the paper, the sample's time point label means: around 47 days after influenza vaccine administration. This clonotype was counted at least ten times. This clone's antigen is unknown. No per-base quality is available; no much larger clone lies one base away. CDR1 and CDR2, looked up from the germline V gene, are SGHRS and YFSETQ. V trim: 7 bases; J trim: 10 bases; unmatched bases: 7. The CDR3 holds 14 amino acids from the cysteine to the phenylalanine. The DNA shown is the 42-base CDR3, in frame from base 1. Libraries were made using RT-PCR. The sequencing machine was an Illumina HiSeq 2500. The public sequencing data were trimmed at Q25 with fastp and processed into clonotypes with MiXCR by TCRdb, which kept only in-frame beta chains. For every CDR3 protein sequence, its rows merge into one entry that carries the most common genes and DNA. The sample table records over 450,000 distinct CDR3 sequences; 10% to 15% of these occur just once. Under 15% of the sample belongs to the ten largest clones.

This receptor chain uses TRBV5-1 and TRBJ2-1, with 14 bases aligning to TRBD2. The clonotype comes from a man aged 45-65 years who received an inactivated influenza vaccine. Donor details come from another sample of the same person, matched by shared clones. The specimen was PBMCs from blood, collected 45 days after vaccination. In nucleotides, the sequence is TGCGCCAGCGGATCGGGACTAGCGGGGGACGAGCAGTTCTTC. Its translation reads: CASGSGLAGDEQFF. Full variable domain (CDR3 extended with the reference TRBV5-1 and TRBJ2-1 proteins): KAGVTQTPRYLIKTRGQQVTLSCSPISGHRSVSWYQQTPGQGLQFLFEYFSETQRNKGNFPGRFSGRQFSNSRSEMNVSTLELGDSALYLCASGSGLAGDEQFFGPGTRLTVL.